Presented here are 21 T cell receptor beta chains from one specimen sequenced in a study of T cells after yellow fever vaccination (dated by TCRdb to the late 2010s). The library was produced with 5' RACE. The instrument was an Illumina NovaSeq 6000. TCRdb applied fastp at Q25 and MiXCR to the public reads, then kept only in-frame beta chains. Duplicate CDR3 protein sequences are folded into a single record with the most common DNA and genes. The sample table contains a few hundred thousand distinct CDR3 sequences; only one count was recorded for roughly 4.3% of them. The ten largest account for about 22% of the sample. The intended sense of this specimen's treatment or condition label: live attenuated yellow fever vaccine strain. The specimen was PBMCs, collected 5 days after the yellow fever booster vaccination. Every receptor here comes from a young man who received the YFV17D yellow fever vaccine.

This clonotype was counted a few times. CDR3 region: CASSWDRQPNYGYTF. In nucleotides, the CDR3 is TGTGCCAGCAGTTGGGATCGACAGCCTAACTATGGCTACACCTTC. The chain combines TRBV6-6 with TRBJ1-2; maybe TRBD1 (5 bases). Trimming pared 4 bases from V and 0 bases from J, leaving 12 bases between. This CDR3 region has 15 residues. The germline V gene encodes CDR1 MNHNY and CDR2 SVGAGI (reference sequence).

CDR3 sequence (DNA): TGTGCCAGCAGTGGTAGCGGGGGCCTCGGGAATGAGCAGTTCTTC. Amino acid sequence: CASSGSGGLGNEQFF. V usage is TRBV28 and J usage is TRBJ2-1; 9 bases are shared with TRBD2. The CDR3 contains 15 residues. The ends lost 5 bases at V and 7 bases at J; junction bases unmatched: 9. Germline V gene lookup returns CDR1 MDHEN and CDR2 SYDVKM.

Only one count was recorded for this clonotype. The rearrangement links TRBV4-2 to TRBJ2-1; D ambiguous. The CDR3 sequence is 13 residues long. CDR1 is LGHNA, CDR2 YNFKEQ, per germline. Trimming took 0 bases from V and 10 from J, leaving 10 bases between them. CDR3: CASSQERQSEQFF. CDR3 in DNA: TGTGCCAGCAGCCAAGAGAGGCAGTCCGAGCAGTTCTTC.

A few counts support this clonotype. The chain carries TRBV2 and TRBJ1-6; no clear D. In germline, CDR1 is SNHLY, CDR2 FYNNEI. The CDR3 spans 14 residues. Trimming took 11 bases from V and 5 from J, leaving 16 bases between them. The DNA for the CDR3 is TGTGCCGCGAACCCTACACCCCATAATTCACCCCTCCACTTT. This codes for CAANPTPHNSPLHF.

This clonotype has ten or more counts. The chain combines TRBV7-9 with TRBJ1-2; D is unclear. The CDR3 sequence is 15 residues long. V lost 4 bases and J lost 0, with 12 bases in between. Germline V gene lookup returns CDR1 SEHNR and CDR2 FQNEAQ (reference sequence). The chain's CDR3 is CASSSTGSSNYGYTF. The CDR3 nucleotides are TGTGCCAGCAGCTCTACCGGCAGTTCTAACTATGGCTACACCTTC.

This clonotype has ten or more counts. The CDR3, as DNA: TGCAGCGTTGTACAGGGGGCGCGTATCGCTGAAGCTTTCTTT. Protein product: CSVVQGARIAEAFF. This chain joins TRBV29-1 and TRBJ1-1; 9 nucleotides agree with TRBD1. The CDR3 has 14 residues. Germline V lookup: CDR1 SQVTM, CDR2 ANQGSEA. V lost 4 bases, J lost 6 bases, and 9 bases stayed unmatched.

There are a few counts of this clonotype. This chain connects TRBV7-9 to TRBJ2-1, with D possibly TRBD2 on 6 matching bases. The CDR3 is made up of 15 amino acids. V was clipped by 8 bases and J by 3 bases, with 17 bases between them. CDR1 and CDR2 (germline): SEHNR, FQNEAQ (reference sequence). Here the CDR3 DNA reads TGTGCCAGCGGGGAGTGGAGGGGTCGCTACAATGAGCAGTTCTTC. Its translation is CASGEWRGRYNEQFF.

This clonotype has a handful of counts. V is TRBV28 and J is TRBJ1-1; D may be TRBD1 (5 bases). The ends were cut back, 9 bases at V and 5 bases at J, with 19 bases in the middle. From germline, CDR1 is MDHEN and CDR2 SYDVKM. The CDR3 extends over 14 amino acids. CDR3 bases: TGTGCCAGTTACTATCGGGGGGTGACTACTGAAGCTTTCTTT. Amino acids: CASYYRGVTTEAFF.

There are a few counts of this clonotype. The genes are TRBV4-3 and TRBJ1-4; 9 bases line up with TRBD1. Per the germline V gene, CDR1 is LGHNA and CDR2 is YSLEER. The CDR3 runs 15 residues. V trimming: 5 bases; J trimming: 5 bases; junction bases outside the gene matches: 6. For the CDR3, the DNA is TGCGCCAGCAGCGATTCCGGGACAGGGAATGAAAAACTGTTTTTT. Translating gives CASSDSGTGNEKLFF.

This clonotype occurred many times. The J gene is TRBJ2-3, the V gene TRBV6-4, with D possibly matching TRBD2 (5 bases). The germline V and J ends were trimmed by 3 bases and 0 bases, with 10 bases remaining between them. The CDR3 runs 15 residues. The germline gives CDR1 MRHNA, CDR2 SNTAGT. The CDR3 nucleotides read TGTGCCAGCAGTGAAGAGGGATCTAGCACAGATACGCAGTATTTT. Translating gives CASSEEGSSTDTQYF.

This clonotype has only a few counts. The V call is TRBV18, the J call TRBJ1-2; perhaps TRBD1 as D (6 bases). Trimming removed 0 bases from V and 5 bases from J, with 19 bases in between. The CDR3 has 17 residues. Germline lookup yields CDR1 KGHSH and CDR2 LQKENI. CDR3 DNA: TGTGCCAGCTCACCACCGGGTCAGACAGGCGAATTGTATGGCTACACCTTC. Residues: CASSPPGQTGELYGYTF.

V and J are TRBV7-6 and TRBJ1-5; D not certain. Germline V CDR1 and CDR2: SGHVS, FNYEAQ. Trimming stripped 6 bases from V and 8 bases from J, with 14 bases between. The CDR3 length is 13 residues. The CDR3 DNA follows: TGTGCCAGCAGTCCGAGGGTGCGTAAGCCCCAGCATTTT. Amino acids: CASSPRVRKPQHF.

This clonotype occurred many times. J is TRBJ2-7 and V is TRBV29-1; possibly TRBD1 for D (6 bases). Looked up from germline, CDR1 is SQVTM and CDR2 is ANQGSEA. This CDR3 is 13 amino acids long. Trimming removed 7 bases from V and 3 bases from J, with 16 bases in between. The CDR3 loop reads CSGQSGDNYEQYF. The CDR3 coding sequence is TGCAGCGGCCAAAGTGGGGACAACTACGAGCAGTACTTC.

The rearrangement links TRBV12-3 or TRBV12-4 to TRBJ1-3; no definite D call. Trimming cost V 5 bases and J 0 bases, with 8 bases left between them. The CDR3 has 14 residues. CDR3 residues: CASSPQVSGNTIYF. CDR3 nucleotide sequence: TGTGCCAGCAGTCCTCAGGTCTCTGGAAACACCATATATTTT.

The sample holds a few counts of this clonotype. The chain joins TRBV7-2 to TRBJ2-1, with D unclear. CDR1 and CDR2 from the germline V gene are SGHTA and FQGNSA. CDR3 size: 17 residues. The V gene lost 0 bases and the J gene lost 0 bases, with 12 bases spanning the gap. The CDR3: CASSLALGISSYNEQFF. In nucleotides, the CDR3 is TGTGCCAGCAGCTTAGCGTTAGGGATTAGCTCCTACAATGAGCAGTTCTTC.

This clonotype was recorded a few times. The gene calls are TRBV4-1 and TRBJ1-5; D gene uncertain. Trimming removed 4 bases from V and 0 bases from J, with 16 bases in between. The CDR3 spans 17 residues. From germline, CDR1 is MGHRA and CDR2 YSYEKL. CDR3 sequence (DNA): TGCGCCAGCAGCCCGATGGAAGGGCCTTATAGCAATCAGCCCCAGCATTTT. This codes for CASSPMEGPYSNQPQHF.

This clonotype was counted between two and nine times. The rearrangement links TRBV5-1 to TRBJ2-5, with D tentatively TRBD1 or TRBD2 (5 bases each). The germline V and J ends were trimmed by 0 bases and 3 bases, with 12 bases remaining between them. Germline V CDR1 and CDR2: SGHRS, YFSETQ. The CDR3 covers 15 residues. The CDR3 here is CASSLEDTEEETQYF. The DNA for the CDR3 is TGCGCCAGCAGCTTGGAGGACACGGAGGAAGAGACCCAGTACTTC. The variable domain in full, with the rest retrieved from reference TRBV5-1 and TRBJ2-5, is KAGVTQTPRYLIKTRGQQVTLSCSPISGHRSVSWYQQTPGQGLQFLFEYFSETQRNKGNFPGRFSGRQFSNSRSEMNVSTLELGDSALYLCASSLEDTEEETQYFGPGTRLLVL.

V and J are TRBV27 and TRBJ1-2; the match to TRBD1 covers 9 bases. The V segment lost 6 bases and the J segment 7 bases; nucleotides outside the gene matches: 12. Germline loops: CDR1 MNHEY, CDR2 SMNVEV (reference sequence). The CDR3 is 15 residues long. Written as DNA, the CDR3 is TGTGCCAGCAGGTCCTCCGGGACAGGGTTTTTTGGCTACACCTTC. This sequence encodes CASRSSGTGFFGYTF.

The chain is built from TRBV14 and TRBJ1-6; D remains unclear. V dropped 0 bases and J dropped 14 bases, with 8 bases sitting between them. The CDR3 loop spans 12 amino acids. Germline V CDR1 and CDR2: SGHDN, FVKESK. In nucleotides, the CDR3 is TGTGCCAGCAGCCAAGACATCGGGTCCCTCCACTTT. This encodes CASSQDIGSLHF. Based on the CDR3 plus reference TRBV14 and TRBJ1-6, the full variable domain is EAGVTQFPSHSVIEKGQTVTLRCDPISGHDNLYWYRRVMGKEIKFLLHFVKESKQDESGMPNNRFLAERTGGTYSTLKVQPAELEDSGVYFCASSQDIGSLHFGNGTRLTVT.

The J gene is TRBJ1-2, the V gene TRBV5-5, with no clear D. The CDR3 contains 11 residues. Germline values: CDR1 SGHKS, CDR2 YYEKEE (reference sequence). V was shortened by 0 bases and J by 8 bases, with 5 bases between the two germline ends. The CDR3 loop reads CASSLEIGYTF. The CDR3 DNA is TGTGCCAGCAGCTTGGAGATCGGCTACACCTTC.

The gene calls are TRBV9 and TRBJ1-5, with D unresolved. This CDR3 is 14 amino acids long. Germline values: CDR1 SGDLS, CDR2 YYNGEE. Trimming pared 0 bases from V and 2 bases from J, leaving 6 bases between. As DNA, the CDR3 is TGTGCCAGCAGCGTAGCCGGGGGCAATCAGCCCCAGCATTTT. This sequence encodes CASSVAGGNQPQHF.